This T cell receptor beta chain was observed in a study of cytomegalovirus exposure and HLA in healthy donors. Study summary: Falling in the Caucasian-associated ancestry cluster were less than 85% of 350 to 400 genotyped donors. Study observations and caveats: Among CMV-associated TCR beta chains, most appeared HLA-restricted in a later analysis. The study flagged some 170 TCR beta chains as cytomegalovirus-associated.

Those who donated were healthy bone marrow donors. The PCR employed 60 Vbeta primers together with 13 Jbeta primers. TCRdb's table, derived via immunoSEQ multiplex PCR, lists solely in-frame clones and lacks some. The sample has fewer than 150,000 clones, about 80% seen once. Notes on this clone: Its antigen is not known.

This CDR3 region has 14 residues. Between the trimmed V and J ends, which lost 2 bases and 4 bases, there was a span of 12 bases. Germline CDR1 SGHRS, CDR2 YFSETQ. Sequenced material: PBMCs. The receptor was derived from a male donor in good health and CMV-seronegative. The J gene is TRBJ1-1, the V gene TRBV5-1; D unclear. CDR3 residues: CASSFAVGSTEAFF. CDR3 in DNA: TGCGCCAGCAGCTTTGCGGTGGGGAGCACTGAAGCTTTCTTT.